The subject of this entry is one T cell receptor (beta chain). Its target antigen remains unknown. Germline is not matched at one junction end, which may reflect a read error. This entry belongs to a study of cytomegalovirus exposure and HLA in healthy donors (dated by TCRdb to the late 2010s). Some background on the complete study: In an earlier analysis of 587 of the donors, 250 to 300 Gb of sequence data and 90 million to 120 million unique TCR beta sequences from some 170 million T cells were reported. Typing coverage differed by locus: A, B, C, DRB1 and DQB1 were typed in roughly 629-640 donors, DQA1 in around 500, DPA1 in some 570, and DPB1 in just under 480. A later genetic analysis used genome-wide SNP genotypes for about three fifths of the 666 donors, treating that subset as a discovery cohort. The study combined high-throughput TCR immunosequencing, statistical association of individual TCRs with disease status, and machine learning to predict cytomegalovirus infection status. Donor age, sex, ethnicity and CMV serostatus were collected together with the repertoire data. An earlier analysis of 500 to 750 of the donors applied high-throughput TCR beta sequencing to assess whether each TCR beta V gene segment acted as functional or pseudogenic. The later analysis used no new phenotypic data to find candidate immune exposures, relying instead on TCR beta sequences and their occurrence across donors. All discovery cohort repertoires had been generated on a single sequencing platform. Five DR-DQ haplotypes were treated as single units for association and clustering because of strong linkage in the cohort. Among roughly 370 genotyped donors of the cohort, an average of 235,054 unique TCR beta nucleotide sequences were sequenced per donor, roughly 20% of them non-productive. A separate validation cohort of roughly 110 different subjects was used in addition to the 666-subject first cohort. In a later analysis, previously published TCR beta repertoires from 600 to 850 donors were re-analyzed and high-resolution HLA genotyping was added so that TCR occurrence patterns could be studied. The study used immunosequencing to profile the T cell repertoires of about 670 subjects and linked those repertoires to cytomegalovirus serostatus. The study aimed to test whether cataloging public T cell receptors could reveal signatures of past pathogen exposure. Both class I and class II loci were covered by HLA typing, at four-digit resolution. An early release that covered some 630 HLA-typed donors contained approximately 300 gigabases of sequencing data and approximately 85 million unique TCR sequences. Of the roughly 390 genotyped donors, 70% to 90% were placed in the genetic ancestry cluster associated with self-reported Caucasian donors.

The CDR3 covers 15 residues, taking in both the cysteine and the phenylalanine. Only CDR3 DNA remains: 45 bases, in frame from the first base. Taken from the germline V gene, the CDR1 and CDR2 loops are MNHNS and SASEGT. The method was the immunoSEQ multiplex PCR assay. For the multiplex PCR, a mixture combining 60 forward primers for TCR Vbeta segments and 13 reverse primers for TCR Jbeta segments was used. The CDR3 region of rearranged TCR beta genes was amplified from genomic DNA by a multiplex PCR assay. On the Illumina HiSeq System, the amplified TCR beta libraries were sequenced as 87-base-pair reads. Concerning the study's data processing: Across the 700 or so repertoires, a later analysis counted tens of millions of unique TCR beta chains, roughly 11 million of which were shared by at least two donors. A nearest-neighbor algorithm error-corrected the raw reads and collapsed the reads into unique sequences, merging closely related sequences to remove PCR and sequencing errors. CDR3 sequences were aligned to IMGT reference sequences to assign V, D and J gene segments. For a sequence to be retained, a match of at least six nucleotides was required to both a V gene segment and a J gene segment. A rearrangement counted as productive if the CDR3 had no stop codons and remained in frame with V and J, and every other rearrangement counted as non-productive. Following IMGT convention, CDR3 was defined as the stretch from the second conserved V-encoded cysteine to the conserved J-encoded phenylalanine. The earlier analysis of about 560 of the donors excluded any sequence lacking an unambiguous match to a single V gene segment. An earlier analysis of 587 of the donors called V segments functional above 56.7% productive rearrangements and segregating when the between-donor standard deviation exceeded 5%. A statistical classification framework was built to diagnose cytomegalovirus status from the catalog of TCR beta chain sequences. A later analysis assigned V and J genes by comparing TCR nucleotide sequences with IMGT/GENE-DB human TR gene sequences. A later analysis assigned CDR3 sequences and most-parsimonious VDJ recombination scenarios with the TCRdist pipeline. In a later analysis, each TCR beta chain was defined by its CDR3 amino acid sequence together with its V-gene family, and reads without a unique V-gene family were excluded. In a later analysis, fewer than 650 highly shared, low-generation-probability nucleotide sequences were removed to address suspected cross-contamination and a sequencing artifact. A later analysis calculated a clonal expansion index for each public chain from normalized within-repertoire ranks of inferred template counts. In a later analysis, generation probabilities were computed with a VDJ recombination model fitted to out-of-frame rearrangements, and the resulting probabilities were checked against IGoR. Hypergeometric tests were used in a later analysis to score TCR-TCR, TCR-HLA and TCR-CMV co-occurrence, with a repertoire-size bias correction applied to the TCR pairs. In a later analysis, false discovery rates were estimated by permuting HLA or CMV assignments 20 times. In a later analysis, co-occurring TCRs were grouped using DBSCAN, and TCRdist sequence similarity was added for clustering within HLA-allele-positive subsets. Repertoires with fewer than 30,000 or more than 120,000 public chains, plus five repertoires with anomalous nucleotide sharing, were excluded from co-occurrence clustering. TCRdb retrieved this table from immuneACCESS and kept in-frame rearrangements only. Not all clones are present; in checked studies, unresolved V genes account for under half, and no reason is known for the remainder. V, J and clone size are taken as reported in that table, and D and trimming were inferred from the DNA itself. For this sample the table gives more than 30,000 clones, of which about 74% were detected only once. Of the sample, about 6% is held by the ten largest clones.

In total, 500 to 700 healthy bone marrow donors made up the cohort. At the time of sampling, every cohort member was nominally healthy, though immune exposures that went unrecorded were likely present. The donor was CMV seronegative and was included in the group of about 350 seronegative cohort members. A peripheral blood sample was collected from each donor, and TCR beta sequencing was performed on peripheral blood mononuclear cells. Genomic DNA extraction from the blood cell samples was performed with the Qiagen DNeasy Blood Extraction Kit. The study at large found these results: According to the authors, the approach could potentially be generalized to other disease states and immunological phenotypes. In vitro tests confirmed that a few of the cytomegalovirus-associated TCR beta chains recognize cytomegalovirus antigens. When HLA alleles, especially DR and DQ, strongly co-occurred, TCR associations were difficult to assign to individual alleles. In an earlier analysis of around 500 of the donors, most TCR beta V segments appeared in productive rearrangements about 87% or about 30% of the time, broadly matching IMGT annotations. A cluster of highly shared sequence variants was judged likely to represent a technical artifact of the sequencing pipeline. A further reported finding was that TCR beta sequences accurately predicted the HLA-A and HLA-B alleles for most subjects in the first cohort. In a later analysis, most CMV-associated TCR beta chains were found to appear HLA-restricted, with HLA associations seemingly driven largely by CMV exposure. A later analysis associated 17,000 or so TCR beta sequences with specific HLA alleles at a false discovery rate of 0.05. The study gave a list of some 150 TCR beta chains associated with cytomegalovirus. For the cohort, immune exposure information was limited to CMV serostatus. The classifier was reported to diagnose cytomegalovirus status with high specificity and sensitivity in both the original and validation cohorts. In a later analysis, the rate of TCR association differed among HLA loci, with DRB1 alleles having the most associated TCRs and HLA-C alleles having the fewest. In a later analysis, several top co-occurrence clusters were reported to appear linked to parvovirus B19, influenza, CMV and Epstein-Barr virus. Roughly 15 rarely observed V segments, including chromosome 9 orphons, were excluded from the earlier analysis of almost 600 of the donors because counts were too low. Compared with equally common non-associated chains, HLA-associated TCR beta chains in a later analysis were more clonally expanded and had lower generation probabilities. While some public TCRs were present in many individuals, most TCR sequences turned up only very rarely across donors. Linkage disequilibrium might explain the correlated functional status among segregating V segments, but an unknown experimental factor could not be ruled out. V-gene and J-gene trimming of TCR beta chains was associated with a missense DCLRE1C variant in a later genetic analysis, and the association was replicated in an independent cohort. Compared with the approximately 670-donor mean, donors in an Asian-associated ancestry cluster had fewer N-insertions in productive TCRs, according to a later genetic analysis. In this cohort, only TCR beta chains were sequenced, and detectable features were limited by the absence of alpha or paired-chain data. Some IMGT-functional V segments, including TRBV6-2 and TRBV6-3, could not be told apart with the 87-base-pair reads, so those segments were excluded. Presence/absence analyses assumed roughly uniform sequencing depth across donors, an assumption that may not hold. HLA typing was unavailable for some donors at each locus, so association tests used only the typed subset.

Sequencing was performed on PBMCs. The chain joins TRBV6-1 to TRBJ1-2, with an unclear D gene assignment. This sequence was found in a man aged 30 to 39 in good health and CMV-seronegative. The nucleotides are TGTGCCAGCAGTTTCACACAGAATCCCTCCTATGGCTACCCCTTC. It specifies CASSFTQNPSYGYPF.